This T cell receptor beta chain appears in the sequencing data of a study of blood T cell repertoires in COVID-19. About the research overall: The United States, Italy and Spain provided the acute and convalescent COVID-19 samples.

Deletions cut 5 bases from V and 9 bases from J, with 15 bases between. CDR1 and CDR2 from the germline V gene are SGHRS and YFSETQ. The CDR3 is 13 amino acids. As originally analysed: Using reference gene primer amplification, nucleated cell counts were estimated. The table came from immunoSEQ multiplex PCR; TCRdb's copy has only in-frame clones and leaves some out. V, J and clone size are those of that table, while D and trimming were read from the DNA. This table has some 110,000 clones, around 80% appearing once. Sequencing was done on a sample of peripheral blood. The rearrangement joins TRBV5-1 to TRBJ2-1, with D tentatively TRBD2 (5 bases). The source is a man aged 65 to 79 with active or convalescent COVID-19. In DNA form, the CDR3 reads TGCGCCAGCAGTCTTAGTAGCGTGGCTGAGCAGTTCTTC. It specifies CASSLSSVAEQFF. The full variable domain, rest sourced from reference TRBV5-1 and TRBJ2-1, is KAGVTQTPRYLIKTRGQQVTLSCSPISGHRSVSWYQQTPGQGLQFLFEYFSETQRNKGNFPGRFSGRQFSNSRSEMNVSTLELGDSALYLCASSLSSVAEQFFGPGTRLTVL.